This TCR beta chain was sequenced for a study of cytomegalovirus exposure and HLA in healthy donors (dated by TCRdb to between 2016 and 2019). For the wider study: An earlier analysis of some 600 of the donors reported approximately 300 Gb of sequence data and around 100 million unique TCR beta sequences obtained from about 200 million T cells. An early release covering approximately 600 HLA-typed donors comprised about 300 gigabases of sequencing data and around 80 million unique TCR sequences. Among the roughly 410 genotyped donors, 81% belonged to the genetic ancestry cluster associated with self-reported Caucasian donors. The study was designed to test whether signatures of past pathogen exposure could be identified by cataloging public T cell receptors. The study profiled the T cell repertoires of hundreds of subjects by immunosequencing and related them to cytomegalovirus serostatus. Along with the roughly 700-subject first cohort, a separate validation cohort of 120 different subjects was used. The study combined high-throughput TCR immunosequencing, statistical association of individual TCRs with disease status, and machine learning to predict cytomegalovirus infection status. In a later analysis, previously published TCR beta repertoires from about 640 donors were re-analyzed and high-resolution HLA genotyping was added so that TCR occurrence patterns could be studied. In the later analysis, no new phenotypic data were used to find candidate immune exposures; instead, reliance was placed on TCR beta sequences and their occurrence across donors. An earlier analysis of 587 of the donors used high-throughput TCR beta sequencing to judge whether each TCR beta V gene segment behaved as functional or pseudogenic. Donor age, sex, ethnicity and CMV serostatus were collected together with the repertoire data. Genome-wide SNP genotypes for about 65% of the roughly 700 donors were used in a later genetic analysis, which treated that subset as a discovery cohort. Every repertoire in the discovery cohort had been generated on one and the same sequencing platform. Both class I and class II loci were covered by HLA typing, at four-digit resolution. The number of donors typed differed by locus, with about 629-640 for A, B, C, DRB1 and DQB1, 522 for DQA1, over 600 for DPA1, and 450 to 480 for DPB1. Roughly five DR-DQ haplotypes were treated as single units for association and clustering because of strong linkage in the cohort. Among 300 to 500 genotyped donors of the cohort, an average of roughly 230,000 unique TCR beta nucleotide sequences was sequenced per donor, of which about 19% were non-productive.

The library relied on the immunoSEQ multiplex PCR assay. For the multiplex PCR, a mixture combining 60 forward primers for TCR Vbeta segments and 13 reverse primers for TCR Jbeta segments was used. The CDR3 region of rearranged TCR beta genes was amplified from genomic DNA with a multiplex PCR assay. The amplified TCR beta libraries were sequenced on the Illumina HiSeq System as 87-base-pair reads. The paper's processing steps were these. A later analysis tallied around 80 million unique TCR beta chains across the 700 or so repertoires, and about 10 million of those chains were shared by two or more donors. A nearest-neighbor algorithm error-corrected the raw reads and collapsed the reads into unique sequences, merging closely related sequences to remove PCR and sequencing errors. To assign V, D and J gene segments, CDR3 sequences were aligned to IMGT reference sequences. For a sequence to be retained, a match of at least six nucleotides to both a V gene segment and a J gene segment was required. Rearrangements were classified as productive when the CDR3 lacked stop codons and remained in frame with V and J, and all other rearrangements were classified as non-productive. Following IMGT convention, CDR3 was defined as the stretch from the second conserved V-encoded cysteine up to the conserved J-encoded phenylalanine. The earlier analysis of some 600 of the donors excluded sequences that lacked an unambiguous match to a single V gene segment. In an earlier analysis of some 590 of the donors, V segments were called functional above 56.7% productive rearrangements and were called segregating when the between-donor standard deviation exceeded 5%. A statistical classification framework was built for diagnosing cytomegalovirus status from the catalog of TCR beta chain sequences. In a later analysis, V and J genes were assigned by comparing TCR nucleotide sequences against IMGT/GENE-DB human TR gene sequences. Using the TCRdist pipeline, a later analysis assigned CDR3 sequences along with most-parsimonious VDJ recombination scenarios. In a later analysis, every TCR beta chain was defined by the combination of its CDR3 amino acid sequence and its V-gene family, and reads without a unique V-gene family were dropped. As a way to deal with suspected cross-contamination and a sequencing artifact, a later analysis dropped 450 to 600 nucleotide sequences that were highly shared and had low generation probability. For each public chain, a later analysis derived a clonal expansion index from normalized ranks of inferred template counts within each repertoire. Generation probabilities in a later analysis came from a VDJ recombination model fitted to out-of-frame rearrangements, and those results were checked against IGoR. A later analysis scored TCR-TCR, TCR-HLA and TCR-CMV co-occurrence with hypergeometric tests, applying a repertoire-size bias correction to TCR pairs. To estimate false discovery rates, a later analysis permuted the HLA or CMV assignments 20 times. In a later analysis, co-occurring TCRs were grouped using DBSCAN, with TCRdist sequence similarity added in when clustering inside HLA-allele-positive subsets. Repertoires with fewer than 30,000 or more than 120,000 public chains were left out of co-occurrence clustering, as were a handful of repertoires with anomalous nucleotide sharing. The clones in this table, taken by TCRdb from immuneACCESS, are in-frame only. Not every clone is retained; where verified, under half of the shortfall comes from an unresolved V gene, and the cause of the rest is unknown. V, J and clone size were drawn from that table, and D and trimming were deduced from the DNA. Here the sample has around 130,000 clones; around 66% occur a single time. 6.5% of the sample rests with the top ten.

Turning to this clone: The specificity of this receptor is unknown. Base qualities are not at hand, and no much larger clone is one base apart. Other DNA sequences in the sample encode the same CDR3.

Based on the germline V gene, the CDR1 and CDR2 sequences are MNHNS and SASEGT. V sheds 4 bases and J sheds 7 bases, leaving 20 bases between their ends. CDR3 length: 15 amino acids, cysteine to phenylalanine. CDR3 DNA is the only sequence kept; it has 45 bases, read in frame from the first base. What the authors observed across the whole study: In vitro tests confirmed that a few of the cytomegalovirus-associated TCR beta chains recognize cytomegalovirus antigens. Across donors, most TCR sequences were observed very rarely, whereas some public TCRs were present in many individuals. Because HLA typing was missing for some donors at each locus, association tests included only the typed subset. When HLA alleles, especially DR and DQ, strongly co-occurred, TCR associations were difficult to assign to individual alleles. In a later analysis, HLA-associated TCR beta chains were found to be more clonally expanded and to have lower generation probabilities than equally common non-associated chains. An earlier analysis of around 540 of the donors showed that most TCR beta V segments appeared in productive rearrangements either about 87% or about 30% of the time, which broadly matched IMGT annotations. Immune exposure information for the cohort was limited to CMV serostatus. In a later genetic analysis, a missense DCLRE1C variant was associated with V-gene and J-gene trimming of TCR beta chains, and the association was replicated in an independent cohort. It was suggested by the authors that the approach could potentially be generalized to other disease states and immunological phenotypes. Because the 87-base-pair reads could not distinguish some IMGT-functional V segments, including TRBV6-2 and TRBV6-3, those segments were excluded. Most CMV-associated TCR beta chains appeared to be HLA-restricted in a later analysis, and the HLA associations seemed to be driven largely by CMV exposure. A further reported finding was that TCR beta sequences accurately predicted the HLA-A and HLA-B alleles for most subjects in the first cohort. Only TCR beta chains were sequenced in this cohort, and the absence of alpha or paired-chain data limited detectable features. Linkage disequilibrium might explain the correlated functional status among segregating V segments, but an unknown experimental factor could not be excluded. According to a later genetic analysis, donors in an Asian-associated ancestry cluster had fewer N-insertions in productive TCRs than the approximately 670-donor mean. Sequencing depth was assumed to be roughly uniform across donors in the presence/absence analyses, though that assumption may not hold. A later analysis associated about 17,000 TCR beta sequences with specific HLA alleles at a false discovery rate of 0.05. A later analysis reported that several top co-occurrence clusters appeared linked to parvovirus B19, influenza, CMV and Epstein-Barr virus. In a later analysis, TCR association rates were found to vary across HLA loci, with the most associated TCRs seen for DRB1 alleles and the fewest for HLA-C alleles. A group of highly shared sequence variants was considered likely to be a technical artifact of the sequencing pipeline. Seventeen rarely observed V segments, including chromosome 9 orphons, were excluded from the earlier analysis of just under 600 of the donors because counts were too low. In both the original and validation cohorts, the classifier was reported to diagnose cytomegalovirus status with high specificity and sensitivity. In the study, around 150 TCR beta chains were listed as associated with cytomegalovirus.

The cohort comprised some 680 healthy bone marrow donors. All cohort members were sampled while nominally healthy, although unrecorded immune exposures were likely present. The donor tested CMV seronegative, placing the donor among the 352 seronegative members of the cohort. A peripheral blood sample was provided by each donor, and peripheral blood mononuclear cells were used for TCR beta sequencing. Genomic DNA was extracted from the blood cell samples with the Qiagen DNeasy Blood Extraction Kit. The chain employs TRBV6-1 and TRBJ2-7, and the D gene may be TRBD2, 5 bases matching. The receptor comes from a woman aged 60-75 years in good health and CMV-seronegative. Sequences were obtained from PBMCs. The CDR3 region reads CASSALGERLWEQYF. The nucleotide sequence reads as follows: TGTGCCAGCAGTGCCCTCGGGGAGCGTCTATGGGAGCAGTACTTC.